This TCR beta chain originates from a study of T cells in Graves' hyperthyroidism and ophthalmopathy. In this sample, this clonotype turned up many times. The antigen is undetermined. V lost 6 bases, J lost 3 bases, and 7 bases stayed unmatched. The CDR3 has 14 residues. The germline V gene encodes CDR1 LNHDA and CDR2 SQIVND (reference sequence). RNA transcripts provided the source from which TCR beta CDR3 regions were amplified. First-round RT-PCR targeting the TCR CDR3 was performed with the HTBI primer set. TCRdb re-analysed the multiplex PCR reads in MiXCR, keeping a single row per CDR3 protein. The table has roughly 500,000 distinct CDR3 sequences, around 50% seen once. Orbital computed tomography and thyroid ultrasound, together with serum TRAb and thyroxine and clinical symptoms, were used for diagnoses. Study conclusions and caveats: Among thyroid clonotypes expanded above 0.001, most also appeared in blood. The model forecast ophthalmopathy, anticipating it by a median around 6.5 months before onset. A model of 13 V-J pairs discriminated ophthalmopathy from stable hyperthyroidism.

The TCR was taken from an adult woman with Graves' disease, either hyperthyroidism or ophthalmopathy (not recorded which). Sequencing was performed on peripheral blood or thyroid tissue (not recorded which). The J gene is TRBJ1-1, the V gene TRBV19, with TRBD1 matching 7 bases. The CDR3 spells CASRPQGGYTEAFF. CDR3 bases: TGTGCCAGTAGACCGCAGGGGGGGTACACTGAAGCTTTCTTT.